This TCR beta chain was identified in a study of Ad26.COV2.S vaccination and SARS-CoV-2 variants. Treatment defined: roughly 19 received Ad26.COV2.S at low or high dose, single or two shots; roughly five received placebo; per-sample allocation not given. Samples came from day 63 after the first vaccine or placebo injection. Aged 18-55 years, donor was enrolled in Boston in the early 2020s. Repertoires were generated with immunoSEQ multiplex PCR, while TCRdb's copy carries only in-frame clones and drops some. The sample records about 350,000 clones, around 89% being singletons. The CDR3 extends over 16 amino acids.

The source is a person aged 18-65 years who received the Ad26.COV2.S COVID-19 vaccine or a placebo. The sample was peripheral blood, taken in a trial of Ad26.COV2.S vaccine versus placebo. The V and J genes are TRBV7-5 and TRBJ2-5; whether TRBD1, the table's D call, matches the DNA was not checked. TRBV7-5 is given as a pseudogene. This CDR3 is CARSLGEDRVIKTQYF. For the CDR3, the DNA is TGTGCCAGAAGCTTAGGGGAGGACAGGGTAATAAAGACCCAGTACTTC.